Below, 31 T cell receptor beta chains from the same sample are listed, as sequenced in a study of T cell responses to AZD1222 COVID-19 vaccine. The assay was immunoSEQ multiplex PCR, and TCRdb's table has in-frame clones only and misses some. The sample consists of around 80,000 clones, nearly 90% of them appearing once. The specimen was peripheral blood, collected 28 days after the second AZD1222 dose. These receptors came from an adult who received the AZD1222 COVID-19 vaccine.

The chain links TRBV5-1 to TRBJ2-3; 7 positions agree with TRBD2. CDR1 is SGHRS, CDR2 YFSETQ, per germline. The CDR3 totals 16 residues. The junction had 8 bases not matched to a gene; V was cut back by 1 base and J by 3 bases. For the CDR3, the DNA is TGCGCCAGCAGCTTGAGCGGCGGGAGTGGTACAGATACGCAGTATTTT. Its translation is CASSLSGGSGTDTQYF.

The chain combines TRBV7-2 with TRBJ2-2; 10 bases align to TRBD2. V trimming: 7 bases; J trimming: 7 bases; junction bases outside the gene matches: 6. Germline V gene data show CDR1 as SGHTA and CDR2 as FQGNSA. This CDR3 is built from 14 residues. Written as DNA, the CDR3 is TGTGCCAGCAAATGGAAGCGGGAGGGCGGGGAGCTGTTTTTT. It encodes CASKWKREGGELFF. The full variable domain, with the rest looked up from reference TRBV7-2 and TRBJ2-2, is GAGVSQSPSNKVTEKGKDVELRCDPISGHTALYWYRQSLGQGLEFLIYFQGNSAPDKSGLPSDRFSAERTGGSVSTLTIQRTQQEDSAVYLCASKWKREGGELFFGEGSRLTVL.

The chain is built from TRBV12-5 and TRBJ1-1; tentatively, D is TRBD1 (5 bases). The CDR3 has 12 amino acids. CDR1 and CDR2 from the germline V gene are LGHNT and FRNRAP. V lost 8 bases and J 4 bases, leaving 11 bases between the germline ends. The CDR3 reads CASQGEATEAFF. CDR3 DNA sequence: TGTGCTAGTCAAGGGGAGGCCACTGAAGCTTTCTTT.

The CDR3 region has the DNA TGTGCCAGCAGCCAGGACAGGCTCCCTCAAGAGACCCAGTACTTC. This gives the protein CASSQDRLPQETQYF. The V and J genes are TRBV11-2 and TRBJ2-5; 7 bases align to TRBD1. The CDR3 covers 15 residues. Trimming removed 5 bases from V and 2 bases from J; junction bases left unmatched: 8. Looked up from germline, CDR1 is SGHAT and CDR2 is FQNNGV.

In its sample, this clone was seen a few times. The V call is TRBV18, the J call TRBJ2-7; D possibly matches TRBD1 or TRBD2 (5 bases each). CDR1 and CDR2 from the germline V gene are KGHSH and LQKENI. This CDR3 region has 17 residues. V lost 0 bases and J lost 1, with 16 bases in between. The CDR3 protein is CASSPPGDGTASYEQYF. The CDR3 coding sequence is TGTGCCAGCTCACCACCTGGGGACGGGACCGCTTCCTACGAGCAGTACTTC.

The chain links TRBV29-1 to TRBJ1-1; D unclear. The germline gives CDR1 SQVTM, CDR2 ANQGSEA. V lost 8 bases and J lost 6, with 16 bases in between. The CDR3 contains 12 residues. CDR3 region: CSTKDGLSEAFF. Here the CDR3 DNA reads TGCAGCACGAAGGACGGCCTTTCTGAAGCTTTCTTT. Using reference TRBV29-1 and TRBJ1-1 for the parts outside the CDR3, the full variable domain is SAVISQKPSRDICQRGTSLTIQCQVDSQVTMMFWYRQQPGQSLTLIATANQGSEATYESGFVIDKFPISRPNLTFSTLTVSNMSPEDSSIYLCSTKDGLSEAFFGQGTRLTVV.

The CDR3 DNA sequence: TGTGCCAGCAGCTTTTCGCGTTCAGGTTCAGAGACCCAGTACTTC. Protein: CASSFSRSGSETQYF. The chain employs TRBV5-8 and TRBJ2-5; D unclear. CDR3 length: 15 residues. V gave up 2 bases and J gave up 4 bases, with 15 bases separating them. Per germline, CDR1 SGHTS and CDR2 YDEGEE.

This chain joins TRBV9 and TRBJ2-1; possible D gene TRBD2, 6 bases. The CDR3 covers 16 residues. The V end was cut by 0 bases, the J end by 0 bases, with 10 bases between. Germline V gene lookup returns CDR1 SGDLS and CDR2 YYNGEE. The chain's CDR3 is CASSVVAESSYNEQFF. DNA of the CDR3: TGTGCCAGCAGCGTAGTAGCGGAGAGCTCCTACAATGAGCAGTTCTTC. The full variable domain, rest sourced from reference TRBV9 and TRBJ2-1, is DSGVTQTPKHLITATGQRVTLRCSPRSGDLSVYWYQQSLDQGLQFLIQYYNGEERAKGNILERFSAQQFPDLHSELNLSSLELGDSALYFCASSVVAESSYNEQFFGPGTRLTVL.

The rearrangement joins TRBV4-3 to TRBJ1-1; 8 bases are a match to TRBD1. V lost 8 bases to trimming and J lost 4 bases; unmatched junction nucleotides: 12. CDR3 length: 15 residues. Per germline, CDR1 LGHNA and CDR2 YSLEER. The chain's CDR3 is CASGQGGIYGTEAFF. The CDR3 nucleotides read TGCGCCAGCGGACAGGGTGGAATTTATGGCACTGAAGCTTTCTTT.

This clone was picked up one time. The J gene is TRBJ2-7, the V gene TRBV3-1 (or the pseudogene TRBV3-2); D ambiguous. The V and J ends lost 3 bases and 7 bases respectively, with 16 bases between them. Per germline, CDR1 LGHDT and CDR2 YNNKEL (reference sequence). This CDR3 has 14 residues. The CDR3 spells CASSQGSLYVEQYF. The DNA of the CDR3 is TGTGCCAGCAGCCAGGGCTCCCTCTACGTGGAGCAGTACTTC.

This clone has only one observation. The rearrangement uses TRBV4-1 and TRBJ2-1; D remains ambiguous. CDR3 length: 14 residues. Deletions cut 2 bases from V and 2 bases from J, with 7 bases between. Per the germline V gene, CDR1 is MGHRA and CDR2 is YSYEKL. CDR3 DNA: TGCGCCAGCAGCCAAATAACGACCTACAATGAGCAGTTCTTC. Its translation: CASSQITTYNEQFF.

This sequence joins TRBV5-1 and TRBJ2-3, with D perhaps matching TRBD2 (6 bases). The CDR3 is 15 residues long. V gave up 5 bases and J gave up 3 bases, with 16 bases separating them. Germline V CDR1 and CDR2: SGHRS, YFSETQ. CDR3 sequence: CASSVTERATDTQYF. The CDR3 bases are TGCGCCAGCAGTGTCACCGAGCGGGCGACAGATACGCAGTATTTT.

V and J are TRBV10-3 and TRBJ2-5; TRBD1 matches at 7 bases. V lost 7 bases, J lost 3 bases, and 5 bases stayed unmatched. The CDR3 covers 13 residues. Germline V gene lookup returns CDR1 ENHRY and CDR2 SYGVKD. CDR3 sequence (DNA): TGTGCCATCAAACGACAGGGTGAAGAGACCCAGTACTTC. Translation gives CAIKRQGEETQYF.

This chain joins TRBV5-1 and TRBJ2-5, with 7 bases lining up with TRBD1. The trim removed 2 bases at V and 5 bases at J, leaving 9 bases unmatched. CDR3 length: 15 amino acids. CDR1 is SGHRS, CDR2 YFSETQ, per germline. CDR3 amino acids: CASSLTGAAEETQYF. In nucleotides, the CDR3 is TGCGCCAGCAGCTTAACAGGGGCCGCGGAGGAGACCCAGTACTTC.

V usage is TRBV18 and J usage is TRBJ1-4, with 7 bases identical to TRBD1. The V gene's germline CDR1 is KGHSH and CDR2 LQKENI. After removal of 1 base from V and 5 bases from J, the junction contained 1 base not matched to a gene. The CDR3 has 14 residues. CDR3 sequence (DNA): TGTGCCAGCTCACCACAACAGGGGAATGAAAAACTGTTTTTT. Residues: CASSPQQGNEKLFF. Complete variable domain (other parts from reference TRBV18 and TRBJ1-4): NAGVMQNPRHLVRRRGQEARLRCSPMKGHSHVYWYRQLPEEGLKFMVYLQKENIIDESGMPKERFSAEFPKEGPSILRIQQVVRGDSAAYFCASSPQQGNEKLFFGSGTQLSVL.

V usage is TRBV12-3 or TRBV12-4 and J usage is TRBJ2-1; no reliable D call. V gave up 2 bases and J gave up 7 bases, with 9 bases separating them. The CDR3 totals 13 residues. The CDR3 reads CASSLYRANEQFF. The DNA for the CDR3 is TGTGCCAGCAGTTTATACCGGGCTAATGAGCAGTTCTTC.

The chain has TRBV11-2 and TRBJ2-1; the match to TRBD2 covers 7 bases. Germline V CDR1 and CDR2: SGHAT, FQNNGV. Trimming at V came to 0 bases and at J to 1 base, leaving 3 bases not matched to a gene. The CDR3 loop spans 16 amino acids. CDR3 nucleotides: TGTGCCAGCAGCTTAGAGGCTAGCGGTTCCTACAATGAGCAGTTCTTC. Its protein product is CASSLEASGSYNEQFF.

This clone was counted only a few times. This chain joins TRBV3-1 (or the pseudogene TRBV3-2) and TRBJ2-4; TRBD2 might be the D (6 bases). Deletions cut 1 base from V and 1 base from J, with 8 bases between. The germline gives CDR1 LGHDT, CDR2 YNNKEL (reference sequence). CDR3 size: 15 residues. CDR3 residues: CASSQVSGAKNIQYF. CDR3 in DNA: TGTGCCAGCAGCCAAGTTAGCGGTGCCAAAAACATTCAGTACTTC.

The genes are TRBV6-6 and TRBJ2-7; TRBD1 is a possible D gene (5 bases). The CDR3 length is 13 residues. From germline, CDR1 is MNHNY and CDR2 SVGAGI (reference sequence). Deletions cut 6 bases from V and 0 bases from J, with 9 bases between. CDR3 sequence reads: CASSLTGSYEQYF. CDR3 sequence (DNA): TGTGCCAGCAGCCTAACAGGCTCCTACGAGCAGTACTTC.

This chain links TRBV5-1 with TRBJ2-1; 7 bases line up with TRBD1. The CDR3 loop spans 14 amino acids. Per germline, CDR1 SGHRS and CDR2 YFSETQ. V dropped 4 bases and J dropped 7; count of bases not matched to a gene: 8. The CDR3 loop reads CASSPNQQGNEQFF. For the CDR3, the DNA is TGCGCCAGCAGCCCTAATCAACAGGGGAATGAGCAGTTCTTC.

CDR3: CAISERGTGGENTEAFF. The CDR3 DNA follows: TGTGCCATCAGTGAGCGGGGGACAGGGGGTGAGAACACTGAAGCTTTCTTT. The chain carries TRBV10-3 and TRBJ1-1; 11 bases are shared with TRBD1. Germline CDR1 and CDR2: ENHRY and SYGVKD. The CDR3 spans 17 residues. V shed 2 bases and J 1 base; nucleotides not matched to a gene: 6.

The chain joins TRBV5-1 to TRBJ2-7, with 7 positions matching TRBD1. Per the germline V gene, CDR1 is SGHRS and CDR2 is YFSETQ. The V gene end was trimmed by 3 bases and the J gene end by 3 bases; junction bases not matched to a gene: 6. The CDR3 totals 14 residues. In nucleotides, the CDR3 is TGCGCCAGCAGCTCTACAGGGGTACTCTACGAGCAGTACTTC. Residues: CASSSTGVLYEQYF.

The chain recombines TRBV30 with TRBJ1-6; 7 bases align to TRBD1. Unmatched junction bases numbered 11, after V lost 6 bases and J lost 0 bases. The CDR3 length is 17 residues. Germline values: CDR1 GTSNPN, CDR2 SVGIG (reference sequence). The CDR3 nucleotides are TGTGCCTGCTATACCGGGACAGCGGTCTCCTATAATTCACCCCTCCACTTT. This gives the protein CACYTGTAVSYNSPLHF. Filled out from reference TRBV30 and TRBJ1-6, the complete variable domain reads SQTIHQWPATLVQPVGSPLSLECTVEGTSNPNLYWYRQAAGRGLQLLFYSVGIGQISSEVPQNLSASRPQDRQFILSSKKLLLSDSGFYLCACYTGTAVSYNSPLHFGNGTRLTVT.

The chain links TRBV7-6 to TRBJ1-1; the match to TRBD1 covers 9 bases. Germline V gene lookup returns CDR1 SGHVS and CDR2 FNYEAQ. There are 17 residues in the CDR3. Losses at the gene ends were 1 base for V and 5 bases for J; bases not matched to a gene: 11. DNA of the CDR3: TGTGCCAGCAGCTTAGGGCCCCCCGGGACAGGGTTAACTGAAGCTTTCTTT. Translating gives CASSLGPPGTGLTEAFF.

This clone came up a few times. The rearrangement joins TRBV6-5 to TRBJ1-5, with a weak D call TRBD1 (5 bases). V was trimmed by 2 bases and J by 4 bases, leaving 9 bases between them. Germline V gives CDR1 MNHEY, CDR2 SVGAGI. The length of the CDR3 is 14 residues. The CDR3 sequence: CASSYAGVNQPQHF. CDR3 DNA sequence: TGTGCCAGCAGTTACGCGGGGGTGAATCAGCCCCAGCATTTT.

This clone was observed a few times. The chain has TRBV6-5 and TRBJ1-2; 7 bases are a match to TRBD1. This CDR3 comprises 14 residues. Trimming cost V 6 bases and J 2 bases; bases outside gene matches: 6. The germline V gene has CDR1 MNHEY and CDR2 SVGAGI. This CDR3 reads CASRGDSLNYGYTF. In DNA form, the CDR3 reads TGTGCCAGCAGGGGGGACAGCTTAAACTATGGCTACACCTTC.

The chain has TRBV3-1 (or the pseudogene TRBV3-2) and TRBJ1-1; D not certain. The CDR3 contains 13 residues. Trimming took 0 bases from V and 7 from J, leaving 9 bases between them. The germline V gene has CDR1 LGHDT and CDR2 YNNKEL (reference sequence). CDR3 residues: CASSQDRGFEAFF. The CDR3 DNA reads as TGTGCCAGCAGCCAAGATAGAGGCTTTGAAGCTTTCTTT.

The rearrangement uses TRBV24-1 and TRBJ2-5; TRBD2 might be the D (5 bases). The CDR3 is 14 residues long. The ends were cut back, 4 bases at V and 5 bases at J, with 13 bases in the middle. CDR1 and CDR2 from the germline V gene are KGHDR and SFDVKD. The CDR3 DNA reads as TGTGCCACCAGTGAGGGAGTTCATGGCGAGACCCAGTACTTC. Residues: CATSEGVHGETQYF.

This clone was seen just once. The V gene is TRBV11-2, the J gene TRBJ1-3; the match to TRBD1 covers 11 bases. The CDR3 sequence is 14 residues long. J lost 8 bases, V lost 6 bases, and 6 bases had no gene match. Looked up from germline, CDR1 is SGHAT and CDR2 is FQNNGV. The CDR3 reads CASRRTGGRDTIYF. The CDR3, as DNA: TGTGCCAGCAGGAGGACAGGGGGCAGGGACACCATATATTTT.

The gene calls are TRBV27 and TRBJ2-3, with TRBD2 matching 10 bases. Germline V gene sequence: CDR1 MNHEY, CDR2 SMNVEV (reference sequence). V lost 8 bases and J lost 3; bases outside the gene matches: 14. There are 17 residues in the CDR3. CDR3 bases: TGTGCCAGCGGAGTAAGTGGAACTAGCGGGATTACAGATACGCAGTATTTT. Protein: CASGVSGTSGITDTQYF.

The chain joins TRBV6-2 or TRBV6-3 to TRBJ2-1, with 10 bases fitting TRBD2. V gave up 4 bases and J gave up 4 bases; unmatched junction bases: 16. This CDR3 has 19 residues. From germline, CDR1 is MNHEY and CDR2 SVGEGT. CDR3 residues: CASSFYLPATAGGYNEQFF. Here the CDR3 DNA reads TGTGCCAGCAGTTTTTACCTTCCCGCGACAGCGGGAGGGTACAATGAGCAGTTCTTC.